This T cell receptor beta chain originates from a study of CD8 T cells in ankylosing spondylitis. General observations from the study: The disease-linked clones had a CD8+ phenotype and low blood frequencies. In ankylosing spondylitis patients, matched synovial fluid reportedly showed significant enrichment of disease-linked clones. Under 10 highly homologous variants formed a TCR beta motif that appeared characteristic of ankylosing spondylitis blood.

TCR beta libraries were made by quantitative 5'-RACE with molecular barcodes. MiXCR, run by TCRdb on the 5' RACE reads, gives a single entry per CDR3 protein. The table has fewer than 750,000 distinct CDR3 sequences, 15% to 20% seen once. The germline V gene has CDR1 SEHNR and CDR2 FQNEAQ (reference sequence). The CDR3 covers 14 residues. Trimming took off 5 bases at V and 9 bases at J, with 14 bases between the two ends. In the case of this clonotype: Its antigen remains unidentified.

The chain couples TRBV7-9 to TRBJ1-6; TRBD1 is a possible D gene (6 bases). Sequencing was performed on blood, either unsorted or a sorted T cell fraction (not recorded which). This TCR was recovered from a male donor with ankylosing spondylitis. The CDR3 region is CASSQDSLASPLHF. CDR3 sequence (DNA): TGTGCCAGCAGCCAGGACAGCCTCGCTTCACCCCTCCACTTT.